The next 21 T cell receptor beta chains were all read from a single sample in a study of T cell responses to AZD1222 COVID-19 vaccine (dated by TCRdb to 2020 to 2022). This specimen's time point label, per the study, means: baseline before first vaccination. Library preparation employed the immunoSEQ multiplex PCR assay. What TCRdb holds here is the immuneACCESS table cut down to in-frame rearrangements. Part of the clones is not present; checked against another copy, under half of the missing clones reflect an unresolved V gene, and the others are unexplained. The table for this sample lists 200,000 or so clones; 90% to 95% of them were counted only once. The ten largest clones add up to about 9% of the sample. The sequencing here drew on peripheral blood, taken on day 0 of AZD1222 vaccination. The receptors were sampled from an adult in good health.

V is TRBV7-6 and J is TRBJ2-5; TRBD2 matches 8 bases. Germline values: CDR1 SGHVS, CDR2 FNYEAQ. The V gene end was trimmed by 5 bases and the J gene end by 5 bases; junction bases not matched to a gene: 10. The CDR3 loop spans 15 amino acids. The CDR3 nucleotides are TGTGCCAGCAGCCTACAGCGGGAGAGGGGGGAGACCCAGTACTTC. Protein product: CASSLQRERGETQYF.

V gene TRBV28 combines with J gene TRBJ2-7; 7 nucleotides align to TRBD2. Germline V gene data show CDR1 as MDHEN and CDR2 as SYDVKM. The trim removed 5 bases at V and 5 bases at J, leaving 18 bases unmatched. The CDR3 has 17 amino acids. The CDR3 is CASSHPGREGLGNEQYF. CDR3 coding DNA: TGTGCCAGCAGTCACCCTGGGAGGGAGGGCCTAGGCAACGAGCAGTACTTC.

The CDR3 spells CATTTGLNSGNTIYF. The CDR3 DNA reads as TGTGCCACGACTACAGGGCTGAACTCTGGAAACACCATATATTTT. The genes are TRBV10-3 and TRBJ1-3; TRBD1 might be the D (6 bases). V shed 10 bases and J shed 0 bases, with 16 bases lying between them. The germline V gene encodes CDR1 ENHRY and CDR2 SYGVKD. CDR3 length equals 15 residues.

The table lists this clone with a count of one. This rearrangement joins TRBV27 to TRBJ2-5, with TRBD2 matching over 12 bases. The CDR3 covers 15 residues. J gave up 3 bases and V 10 bases, and 9 bases lay outside the gene matches. Germline V gives CDR1 MNHEY, CDR2 SMNVEV (reference sequence). The CDR3 loop is CATVGLAGREETQYF. CDR3 DNA: TGTGCCACCGTCGGACTAGCGGGAAGGGAAGAGACCCAGTACTTC.

The chain joins TRBV28 to TRBJ1-2, with D possibly being TRBD1 (5 bases). This CDR3 has 16 residues. V lost 3 bases to trimming and J lost 0 bases, with 14 bases between them. Germline V gene data show CDR1 as MDHEN and CDR2 as SYDVKM. In DNA form, the CDR3 reads TGTGCCAGCAGTTTTGACAGACTGTTTTCTAACTATGGCTACACCTTC. Protein product: CASSFDRLFSNYGYTF.

The rearrangement joins TRBV10-3 to TRBJ2-1, with D maybe TRBD2 (6 bases). The CDR3 is 16 amino acids. The ends were cut back, 0 bases at V and 8 bases at J, with 17 bases in the middle. Germline-derived CDR1 and CDR2 are ENHRY and SYGVKD. CDR3 DNA sequence: TGTGCCATCAGTGAGTCCCTGACTAGAAACGGCGATGAGCAGTTCTTC. Protein sequence: CAISESLTRNGDEQFF.

This chain connects TRBV13 to TRBJ2-7; 11 nucleotides align to TRBD2. CDR1 is PRHDT, CDR2 FYEKMQ, per germline (reference sequence). The CDR3 is made up of 15 amino acids. Losses at the gene ends were 5 bases for V and 7 bases for J; bases not matched to a gene: 10. CDR3 region: CASSPTSGINWEQYF. The CDR3 DNA is TGTGCCAGCAGCCCGACTAGCGGGATAAATTGGGAGCAGTACTTC.

The genes are TRBV20-1 and TRBJ2-7; D is uncertain. Looked up from germline, CDR1 is DFQATT and CDR2 is SNEGSKA (reference sequence). V gave up 3 bases and J gave up 3 bases, with 12 bases separating them. The CDR3 is 13 residues long. The CDR3 protein is CSASETIGYEQYF. The DNA for the CDR3 is TGCAGTGCTAGTGAAACAATAGGCTACGAGCAGTACTTC.

J is TRBJ2-2 and V is TRBV7-9; 8 bases line up with TRBD2. The CDR3 loop spans 17 amino acids. Germline lookup yields CDR1 SEHNR and CDR2 FQNEAQ (reference sequence). V shed 5 bases, J shed 7 bases, and the junction held 15 bases outside the gene matches. The CDR3 reads CASSLPGGSKLGGELFF. The CDR3 DNA follows: TGTGCCAGCAGCCTCCCGGGGGGGAGTAAACTCGGCGGGGAGCTGTTTTTT.

This clone was recorded only once. V is TRBV7-8 and J is TRBJ1-4, with D maybe TRBD1 (6 bases). V lost 5 bases and J 10 bases, leaving 11 bases between the germline ends. From germline, CDR1 is SGHVS and CDR2 FQNEAQ. The CDR3 sequence is 12 residues long. CDR3 sequence: CASSPRDTKLFF. CDR3 sequence (DNA): TGTGCCAGCAGCCCCCGGGACACAAAACTGTTTTTT.

This chain connects TRBV6-5 to TRBJ1-1; D is ambiguous. The length of the CDR3 is 14 residues. Germline V gene sequence: CDR1 MNHEY, CDR2 SVGAGI. V shed 1 base and J shed 5 bases, with 11 bases lying between them. The CDR3 nucleotides are TGTGCCAGCAGTTACTTGGCGGGGAAGACTGAAGCTTTCTTT. It is translated as CASSYLAGKTEAFF.

The rearrangement joins TRBV28 to TRBJ2-5; D gene unclear. Trimming pared 6 bases from V and 2 bases from J, leaving 19 bases between. Germline CDR1 is MDHEN and CDR2 is SYDVKM. The CDR3 contains 16 residues. The CDR3 here is CASSPQTLSPQETQYF. In DNA, the CDR3 is TGTGCCAGCAGCCCACAGACCCTCAGCCCACAAGAGACCCAGTACTTC. The entire variable domain, with the rest obtained from reference TRBV28 and TRBJ2-5, is as follows: DVKVTQSSRYLVKRTGEKVFLECVQDMDHENMFWYRQDPGLGLRLIYFSYDVKMKEKGDIPEGYSVSREKKERFSLILESASTNQTSMYLCASSPQTLSPQETQYFGPGTRLLVL.

V usage is TRBV28 and J usage is TRBJ1-4, with D possibly matching TRBD1 (5 bases). The CDR3 spans 13 residues. Germline V gives CDR1 MDHEN, CDR2 SYDVKM. Trimming removed 2 bases from V and 11 bases from J, with 12 bases in between. The CDR3 DNA sequence: TGTGCCAGCAGTTTAAAGACCGGGGGTAAACTGTTTTTT. Translation: CASSLKTGGKLFF.

Here the CDR3 reads CASLPPGQGMKGYTF. The CDR3, as DNA: TGTGCCAGCCTTCCTCCGGGGCAGGGCATGAAAGGCTACACCTTC. This sequence joins TRBV28 and TRBJ1-2; TRBD1 might be the D (5 bases). The CDR3 loop spans 15 amino acids. V dropped 8 bases and J dropped 8 bases, with 24 bases sitting between them. Germline V CDR1 and CDR2: MDHEN, SYDVKM.

V usage is TRBV30 and J usage is TRBJ1-3; TRBD1 matches at 7 bases. CDR1 is GTSNPN and CDR2 is SVGIG in the germline V gene (reference sequence). Trimming took 1 base from V and 6 from J; bases not matched to a gene: 9. The length of the CDR3 is 15 residues. CDR3: CAWSATGVRINTIYF. Written as DNA, the CDR3 is TGTGCCTGGAGTGCAACAGGGGTGCGAATAAACACCATATATTTT.

The V and J genes are TRBV27 and TRBJ2-3, with no clear D. Trimming shortened V by 0 bases and J by 2 bases, and 6 bases separated the two germline ends. Germline V lookup: CDR1 MNHEY, CDR2 SMNVEV (reference sequence). The CDR3 loop spans 14 amino acids. Here the CDR3 reads CASSLSASTDTQYF. In nucleotides, the CDR3 is TGTGCCAGCAGTTTATCTGCCTCCACAGATACGCAGTATTTT.

This chain uses TRBV13 with TRBJ2-2; D gene unclear. CDR3 length: 13 residues. CDR1 and CDR2 (germline): PRHDT, FYEKMQ (reference sequence). V gave up 5 bases and J gave up 3 bases, with 7 bases separating them. The CDR3 reads CASSTRYTGELFF. CDR3 bases: TGTGCCAGCAGCACCAGGTACACCGGGGAGCTGTTTTTT.

The genes are TRBV30 and TRBJ1-2, with 9 nucleotides matching TRBD1. The CDR3 totals 13 residues. V shed 7 bases and J 2 bases; nucleotides not matched to a gene: 5. Germline-derived CDR1 and CDR2 are GTSNPN and SVGIG (reference sequence). CDR3 amino acids: CAFGQGLNYGYTF. DNA for the CDR3: TGTGCCTTCGGACAGGGGCTAAACTATGGCTACACCTTC.

V gene TRBV6-5 combines with J gene TRBJ2-7; TRBD1 agrees at 9 bases. This CDR3 is built from 15 residues. Trimming at V came to 4 bases and at J to 2 bases, leaving 6 bases not matched to a gene. The germline V gene has CDR1 MNHEY and CDR2 SVGAGI. CDR3 protein: CASSFDRGDPYEQYF. CDR3 coding DNA: TGTGCCAGCAGTTTCGACAGGGGGGATCCCTACGAGCAGTACTTC.

This clone was found once. The chain couples TRBV21-1 to TRBJ1-1; TRBD1 is the table's D call, not checked against the DNA. TRBV21-1 is a pseudogene locus. The CDR3 extends over 15 amino acids. The CDR3 DNA reads TGTGCCAGCAGCAAGGGACAGGGGGGCTTCACTGAAGCTTTCTTT. This gives the protein CASSKGQGGFTEAFF.

The chain combines TRBV29-1 with TRBJ2-6; TRBD1 matches 11 bases. V was pared by 2 bases and J by 0 bases, with 3 bases of the junction left unmatched. Germline V gene lookup returns CDR1 SQVTM and CDR2 ANQGSEA. The CDR3 is 17 residues long. Here the CDR3 reads CSVETGTGGSGANVLTF. Here the CDR3 DNA reads TGCAGCGTTGAAACCGGGACAGGGGGCTCTGGGGCCAACGTCCTGACTTTC.